One and the same sample provided the 30 T cell receptor beta chains below, sequenced in a study of blood T cell repertoires in COVID-19. Here immunoSEQ multiplex PCR was the method, and the copy in TCRdb shows in-frame clones only, minus some. The sample records 150,000 to 200,000 clones, roughly 85% being singletons. Sequenced input: peripheral blood. These receptor sequences come from a man in his sixties with acute or convalescent COVID-19.

This chain joins TRBV19 and TRBJ1-1, with 9 bases identical to TRBD1. Germline assignment: CDR1 LNHDA and CDR2 SQIVND (reference sequence). The CDR3 totals 15 residues. V lost 4 bases, J lost 0 bases, and 3 bases stayed unmatched. The CDR3 sequence: CASSTRTGVNTEAFF. Written as DNA, the CDR3 is TGTGCCAGTAGTACTCGGACAGGGGTGAACACTGAAGCTTTCTTT.

This clone was recorded a few times. The gene calls are TRBV20-1 and TRBJ2-1; 10 positions agree with TRBD2. The CDR3 totals 15 residues. Looked up from germline, CDR1 is DFQATT and CDR2 is SNEGSKA (reference sequence). After removal of 3 bases from V and 5 bases from J, the junction contained 7 bases not matched to a gene. The CDR3 DNA is TGCAGTGCTAGTCCGGGACTAGCGCTAAACAATGAGCAGTTCTTC. Translating it yields CSASPGLALNNEQFF.

The V call is TRBV15, the J call TRBJ1-4; D unresolved. V was cut by 2 bases and J by 5 bases, with 15 bases left in between. This CDR3 comprises 16 residues. The germline V gene has CDR1 LNHNV and CDR2 YYDKDF (reference sequence). This chain's CDR3 is CATSRPPQYPNEKLFF. CDR3 DNA: TGTGCCACCAGCAGACCCCCACAGTACCCGAATGAAAAACTGTTTTTT.

CDR3 region: CASSAGPTDTQYF. CDR3 in DNA: TGTGCCAGCTCCGCGGGTCCAACAGATACGCAGTATTTT. The J gene is TRBJ2-3, the V gene TRBV18; D is possibly TRBD2 (5 bases). Trimming removed 6 bases at V and 3 bases at J, with 10 bases between. Per the germline V gene, CDR1 is KGHSH and CDR2 is LQKENI. CDR3 length: 13 amino acids.

V gene TRBV29-1 combines with J gene TRBJ2-7, with 9 bases matching TRBD2. Trimming at V came to 6 bases and at J to 0 bases, leaving 3 bases not matched to a gene. This CDR3 has 13 amino acids. CDR1 and CDR2 from the germline V gene are SQVTM and ANQGSEA. Written as DNA, the CDR3 is TGCAGCGTCCAACTAGCGGGCTCCTACGAGCAGTACTTC. Translated: CSVQLAGSYEQYF.

V is TRBV24-1 and J is TRBJ2-1; the match to TRBD2 covers 12 bases. CDR1 is KGHDR, CDR2 SFDVKD, per germline. This CDR3 comprises 16 residues. V shed 5 bases, J shed 6 bases, and the junction held 7 bases outside the gene matches. The CDR3 here is CATSAGLAGLFNEQFF. As DNA, the CDR3 is TGTGCCACCAGTGCCGGACTAGCGGGACTATTCAATGAGCAGTTCTTC.

This clone was counted only a few times. The genes are TRBV10-3 and TRBJ2-2; D possibly corresponds to TRBD1 (6 bases). This CDR3 spans 16 amino acids. V gave up 7 bases and J gave up 3 bases, with 18 bases separating them. Germline V gene data show CDR1 as ENHRY and CDR2 as SYGVKD. DNA for the CDR3: TGTGCCATCAAGGACAGCCTAGCCCCGGACACCGGGGAGCTGTTTTTT. It yields the protein CAIKDSLAPDTGELFF.

V is TRBV2 and J is TRBJ1-4; the D gene is possibly TRBD1 (5 bases). Trimming stripped 7 bases from V and 9 bases from J, with 15 bases between. CDR3 length: 13 residues. The germline V gene has CDR1 SNHLY and CDR2 FYNNEI. Here the CDR3 DNA reads TGTGCCAGCAAGCGGGCGCAGGGCCAAAAACTGTTTTTT. This codes for CASKRAQGQKLFF.

V usage is TRBV2 and J usage is TRBJ1-1; D is possibly TRBD1 (5 bases). In germline, CDR1 is SNHLY, CDR2 FYNNEI. V was cut by 6 bases and J by 3 bases, with 11 bases left in between. This CDR3 contains 13 residues. The CDR3 nucleotides read TGTGCCAGCAGGGGGAAGGGGTACACTGAAGCTTTCTTT. Residues: CASRGKGYTEAFF. The whole variable domain, remainder taken from reference TRBV2 and TRBJ1-1, is EPEVTQTPSHQVTQMGQEVILRCVPISNHLYFYWYRQILGQKVEFLVSFYNNEISEKSEIFDDQFSVERPDGSNFTLKIRSTKLEDSAMYFCASRGKGYTEAFFGQGTRLTVV.

The chain links TRBV29-1 to TRBJ1-4; D possibly corresponds to TRBD1 (5 bases). Deletions cut 7 bases from V and 8 bases from J, with 17 bases between. CDR1 and CDR2 from the germline V gene are SQVTM and ANQGSEA. The CDR3 extends over 13 amino acids. CDR3 region: CSAAGGTGEKLFF. The CDR3 nucleotides are TGCAGCGCCGCCGGGGGGACGGGAGAAAAACTGTTTTTT.

The chain is built from TRBV9 and TRBJ2-2; TRBD2 matches 7 bases. The germline V gene encodes CDR1 SGDLS and CDR2 YYNGEE. After removal of 0 bases from V and 2 bases from J, the junction contained 7 bases not matched to a gene. CDR3 size: 17 residues. CDR3 in DNA: TGTGCCAGCAGCGTAGCTGCGGCTAGCGGTAACACCGGGGAGCTGTTTTTT. Translation gives CASSVAAASGNTGELFF.

This rearrangement joins TRBV3-1 (or the pseudogene TRBV3-2) to TRBJ2-1, with TRBD2 identical over 9 bases. The CDR3 covers 15 residues. Trimming took 4 bases from V and 5 from J; bases not matched to a gene: 6. CDR1 and CDR2 (germline): LGHDT, YNNKEL (reference sequence). The CDR3: CASSLTTSGNNEQFF. Written as DNA, the CDR3 is TGTGCCAGCAGCCTAACGACTAGCGGTAACAATGAGCAGTTCTTC.

J is TRBJ1-2 and V is TRBV7-8; D call uncertain. The CDR3 spans 14 residues. V shed 5 bases and J shed 2 bases, with 12 bases lying between them. Germline V gene sequence: CDR1 SGHVS, CDR2 FQNEAQ. The CDR3 DNA sequence: TGTGCCAGCAGCGAAGCGACCCCAAACTATGGCTACACCTTC. It specifies CASSEATPNYGYTF. Complete variable domain (other parts from reference TRBV7-8 and TRBJ1-2): GAGVSQSPRYKVAKRGQDVALRCDPISGHVSLFWYQQALGQGPEFLTYFQNEAQLDKSGLPSDRFFAERPEGSVSTLKIQRTQQEDSAVYLCASSEATPNYGYTFGSGTRLTVV.

This clone was seen a handful of times. This rearrangement joins TRBV15 to TRBJ1-1, with 9 bases identical to TRBD1. V lost 3 bases to trimming and J lost 5 bases; unmatched junction nucleotides: 7. CDR3 length: 15 amino acids. Germline CDR1 and CDR2: LNHNV and YYDKDF (reference sequence). The CDR3 DNA is TGTGCCACCAGCAGGGCGGGGACAGGGCGGACTGAAGCTTTCTTT. This gives the protein CATSRAGTGRTEAFF.

The chain couples TRBV27 to TRBJ2-1, with a weak D call TRBD2 (5 bases). This CDR3 spans 17 amino acids. Trimming removed 5 bases from V and 0 bases from J, with 17 bases in between. Germline values: CDR1 MNHEY, CDR2 SMNVEV (reference sequence). The CDR3 bases are TGTGCCAGCAGTCCTTACTCAGCGGCCGACTCCTACAATGAGCAGTTCTTC. Protein product: CASSPYSAADSYNEQFF.

CDR3 nucleotide sequence: TGTGCCAGCAGCCATTCACGAGGGGGCGGGGAAGAGACCCAGTACTTC. It codes for CASSHSRGGGEETQYF. V and J are TRBV5-4 and TRBJ2-5; D possibly corresponds to TRBD1 (7 bases). This CDR3 spans 16 amino acids. Per the germline V gene, CDR1 is SGHNT and CDR2 is YYREEE (reference sequence). Trimming removed 4 bases from V and 3 bases from J, with 19 bases in between. The entire variable domain, with the rest obtained from reference TRBV5-4 and TRBJ2-5, is as follows: ETGVTQSPTHLIKTRGQQVTLRCSSQSGHNTVSWYQQALGQGPQFIFQYYREEENGRGNFPPRFSGLQFPNYSSELNVNALELDDSALYLCASSHSRGGGEETQYFGPGTRLLVL.

The V call is TRBV9, the J call TRBJ2-5; 7 nucleotides match TRBD1. From germline, CDR1 is SGDLS and CDR2 YYNGEE. Trimming removed 4 bases from V and 4 bases from J; junction bases left unmatched: 4. The length of the CDR3 is 13 residues. The CDR3 sequence is CASSTGVVETQYF. CDR3 DNA sequence: TGTGCCAGCAGCACAGGGGTAGTAGAGACCCAGTACTTC.

The chain joins TRBV12-3 or TRBV12-4 to TRBJ2-1; D gene unclear. This CDR3 is built from 12 residues. Trimming left V 3 bases short and J 6 bases short, with 6 bases between. For the CDR3, the DNA is TGTGCCAGCAGTTTTGGGCCCAATGAGCAGTTCTTC. The encoded protein is CASSFGPNEQFF.

The chain couples TRBV19 to TRBJ1-1; 8 bases map to TRBD1. J was trimmed by 7 bases and V by 7 bases; bases with no gene match: 11. Germline lookup yields CDR1 LNHDA and CDR2 SQIVND (reference sequence). This CDR3 region has 14 residues. The chain's CDR3 is CASMGRGRSGEAFF. CDR3 bases: TGTGCCAGTATGGGCAGGGGGCGGTCGGGTGAAGCTTTCTTT.

This chain joins TRBV6-5 and TRBJ1-2, with 7 bases matching TRBD1. The CDR3 extends over 16 amino acids. J gave up 6 bases and V 2 bases, and 12 bases lay outside the gene matches. CDR1 is MNHEY and CDR2 is SVGAGI in the germline V gene. CDR3 loop: CASSYPRTGIKDGYTF. The CDR3 DNA reads as TGTGCCAGCAGTTACCCGCGGACAGGTATTAAAGATGGCTACACCTTC.

The rearrangement uses TRBV19 and TRBJ2-1; 9 nucleotides agree with TRBD1. From germline, CDR1 is LNHDA and CDR2 SQIVND (reference sequence). After removal of 5 bases from V and 9 bases from J, the junction contained 14 bases not matched to a gene. The CDR3 covers 16 residues. The CDR3 nucleotides are TGTGCCAGTAGTCGGGGGACAGGGTGGTGGTCAGGTGAGCAGTTCTTC. Amino acid sequence: CASSRGTGWWSGEQFF.

The CDR3 sequence is CASSPKTGFSRSYEQYF. In DNA, the CDR3 is TGCGCCAGCAGCCCCAAGACAGGGTTCTCAAGGTCCTACGAGCAGTACTTC. This chain connects TRBV10-2 to TRBJ2-7, with 7 bases matching TRBD1. This CDR3 has 17 amino acids. V shed 6 bases and J 1 base; nucleotides not matched to a gene: 15. CDR1 WSHSY and CDR2 SAAADI come from the germline V gene.

The V call is TRBV5-5, the J call TRBJ1-1, with D perhaps matching TRBD1 (6 bases). CDR3 length: 13 residues. The germline V gene has CDR1 SGHKS and CDR2 YYEKEE (reference sequence). V was clipped by 7 bases and J by 4 bases, with 14 bases between them. The DNA for the CDR3 is TGTGCCAGCGAGGGTCGAGGGGGCACTGAAGCTTTCTTT. The encoded protein is CASEGRGGTEAFF. The variable domain in full, completed from reference TRBV5-5 and TRBJ1-1, reads DAGVTQSPTHLIKTRGQQVTLRCSPISGHKSVSWYQQVLGQGPQFIFQYYEKEERGRGNFPDRFSARQFPNYSSELNVNALLLGDSALYLCASEGRGGTEAFFGQGTRLTVV.

The chain employs TRBV2 and TRBJ1-4; TRBD1 matches at 8 bases. Germline V gene lookup returns CDR1 SNHLY and CDR2 FYNNEI. This CDR3 spans 15 amino acids. Trimming took 6 bases from V and 3 from J; bases not matched to a gene: 6. The CDR3 region is CASRATGVPNEKLFF. CDR3 bases: TGTGCCAGCAGGGCGACAGGGGTACCTAATGAAAAACTGTTTTTT.

This chain joins TRBV9 and TRBJ1-6; D gene ambiguous. Germline V gene sequence: CDR1 SGDLS, CDR2 YYNGEE. V lost 0 bases and J 7 bases, leaving 11 bases between the germline ends. CDR3 size: 15 residues. CDR3 region: CASSVDFGLNSPLHF. CDR3 DNA sequence: TGTGCCAGCAGCGTAGATTTCGGGTTGAATTCACCCCTCCACTTT.

The chain uses TRBV2 and TRBJ2-1; TRBD1 matches at 11 bases. Germline CDR1 SNHLY, CDR2 FYNNEI. The CDR3 is made up of 16 amino acids. The J segment lost 2 bases and the V segment lost 7 bases, leaving 7 bases of the junction unmatched. Written as DNA, the CDR3 is TGTGCCAGCACCCCCAGGACAGGGGGCGCCTACAATGAGCAGTTCTTC. This encodes CASTPRTGGAYNEQFF.

V and J are TRBV18 and TRBJ1-2, with TRBD1 identical over 7 bases. This CDR3 contains 15 residues. The trim removed 4 bases at V and 3 bases at J, leaving 8 bases unmatched. The germline gives CDR1 KGHSH, CDR2 LQKENI. DNA of the CDR3: TGTGCCAGCTCACTAGCGACAGGGTATGACTATGGCTACACCTTC. It specifies CASSLATGYDYGYTF.

The chain recombines TRBV7-9 with TRBJ1-2; 8 bases agree with TRBD1. Germline V gives CDR1 SEHNR, CDR2 FQNEAQ (reference sequence). The ends lost 5 bases at V and 4 bases at J; junction bases unmatched: 3. There are 13 residues in the CDR3. The CDR3 loop reads CASSIGTGYGYTF. In DNA form, the CDR3 reads TGTGCCAGCAGCATAGGGACAGGCTATGGCTACACCTTC. Together with reference TRBV7-9 and TRBJ1-2, the CDR3 gives the full variable domain: DTGVSQNPRHKITKRGQNVTFRCDPISEHNRLYWYRQTLGQGPEFLTYFQNEAQLEKSRLLSDRFSAERPKGSFSTLEIQRTEQGDSAMYLCASSIGTGYGYTFGSGTRLTVV.

The chain is built from TRBV28 and TRBJ1-6; 8 bases are a match to TRBD1. CDR3 length equals 12 residues. Germline-derived CDR1 and CDR2 are MDHEN and SYDVKM. J was trimmed by 17 bases and V by 7 bases; bases with no gene match: 10. This CDR3 reads CASTLDRVSVHF. CDR3 coding DNA: TGTGCCAGCACCCTGGACAGGGTTTCCGTCCACTTT.

This clone was seen once. This chain links TRBV5-1 with TRBJ2-2, with 15 bases lining up with TRBD2. The CDR3 runs 15 residues. Per the germline V gene, CDR1 is SGHRS and CDR2 is YFSETQ. With 3 bases clipped from V and 7 bases from J, the junction kept 1 base outside the gene matches. This CDR3 reads CASSSGLAGGGELFF. In DNA form, the CDR3 reads TGCGCCAGCAGCTCGGGACTAGCGGGAGGCGGGGAGCTGTTTTTT.